These 8 T cell receptor beta chains originate from one sample sequenced in a study of T-cell memory formation after mild COVID-19. TCRdb reanalysed the 5' RACE reads using MiXCR and keeps one entry per CDR3 protein. Of more than 45,000 distinct CDR3 sequences in the sample, approximately 9% are singletons; the top ten hold approximately 12%. Material: PBMCs or a T cell subset sorted from them (not recorded which). These receptors originate from an adult woman who had mild COVID-19 (a few samples of this study predate the infection). Cell type and time point are not known.

In its sample, this clonotype was seen a few times. The chain recombines TRBV27 with TRBJ2-5; D may be TRBD2 (5 bases). V was pared by 4 bases and J by 5 bases, with 14 bases between. The CDR3 extends over 14 amino acids. The V gene's germline CDR1 is MNHEY and CDR2 SMNVEV (reference sequence). CDR3 protein: CASSSSGIGETQYF. CDR3 nucleotides: TGTGCCAGCAGTTCGAGCGGAATCGGTGAGACCCAGTACTTC.

This clonotype was seen more than once but under ten times. This rearrangement joins TRBV11-3 to TRBJ2-3; TRBD2 matches at 12 bases. J gave up 1 base and V 5 bases, and 13 bases lay outside the gene matches. Per germline, CDR1 SGHNT and CDR2 YENEEA. This CDR3 contains 19 residues. The CDR3 DNA reads TGTGCCAGCAGCGCCTCAACTAGCGGGAGGCCCCCGGGCACAGATACGCAGTATTTT. Encoded protein: CASSASTSGRPPGTDTQYF.

This clonotype occurred many times. The rearrangement joins TRBV7-3 to TRBJ1-2; a weak D match, TRBD1 (6 bases). Germline-derived CDR1 and CDR2 are SGHTA and FQGTGA. Trimming took 2 bases from V and 5 from J, leaving 12 bases between them. The CDR3 contains 14 residues. The CDR3 region is CASSLGGAGYGYTF. Here the CDR3 DNA reads TGTGCCAGCAGCTTAGGGGGCGCTGGGTATGGCTACACCTTC.

This clonotype was detected many times. The chain couples TRBV6-5 to TRBJ2-1; TRBD2 matches at 12 bases. Looked up from germline, CDR1 is MNHEY and CDR2 is SVGAGI. Trimming removed 6 bases from V and 10 bases from J; junction bases left unmatched: 10. The CDR3 loop spans 15 amino acids. The CDR3 bases are TGTGCCAGCAGCGAAACTAGCGGGGGGCCCTCGGAGCAGTTCTTC. Protein: CASSETSGGPSEQFF.

This clonotype was picked up a small number of times. The chain uses TRBV7-9 and TRBJ1-4; unclear D gene. The germline V gene encodes CDR1 SEHNR and CDR2 FQNEAQ (reference sequence). V dropped 4 bases and J dropped 0 bases, with 9 bases sitting between them. The CDR3 contains 15 residues. This chain's CDR3 is CASSSWTSTNEKLFF. The CDR3 DNA follows: TGTGCCAGCAGCTCGTGGACCTCAACTAATGAAAAACTGTTTTTT.

This clonotype has a handful of counts. The chain combines TRBV20-1 with TRBJ2-7, with 10 bases lining up with TRBD2. CDR3 size: 15 residues. V shed 2 bases and J 0 bases; nucleotides not matched to a gene: 4. Per the germline V gene, CDR1 is DFQATT and CDR2 is SNEGSKA (reference sequence). The CDR3 region has the DNA TGCAGTGCTAGAAGTCTAGCGGGAGACTCCTACGAGCAGTACTTC. Its protein product is CSARSLAGDSYEQYF.

The rearrangement links TRBV5-5 to TRBJ1-5; D unresolved. The CDR3 runs to 13 residues. Trimming left V 1 base short and J 7 bases short, with 9 bases between. Germline values: CDR1 SGHKS, CDR2 YYEKEE (reference sequence). CDR3 sequence: CASSLRLGQPQHF. The CDR3 coding sequence is TGTGCCAGCAGCTTGCGCCTGGGGCAGCCCCAGCATTTT.

The V and J genes are TRBV7-9 and TRBJ1-2; perhaps TRBD1 as D (5 bases). The germline V and J ends were trimmed by 4 bases and 5 bases, with 11 bases remaining between them. The CDR3 is made up of 13 amino acids. Looked up from germline, CDR1 is SEHNR and CDR2 is FQNEAQ (reference sequence). The CDR3 nucleotides are TGTGCCAGCAGCTACACAGGACCTTATGGCTACACCTTC. Translated, it gives CASSYTGPYGYTF.